This paragraph covers one T cell receptor (beta chain) sequence. Antigen: not known. Repertoires were generated with immunoSEQ multiplex PCR, while TCRdb's copy carries only in-frame clones and drops some. This table has more than 75,000 clones, roughly 80% appearing once. These data belong to a study of cytotoxic CD8 clonotypes in ibrutinib-treated CLL. Turning to the study itself: Within the patient group, ten to twelve were relapsed/refractory and about 15 treatment-naive, and 17 were IGHV unmutated.

Study outcomes and limitations: Clonality measured at baseline exceeded age-matched healthy donors, tracking circulating CD8+ T-cell counts.

The germline V gene encodes CDR1 MDHEN and CDR2 SYDVKM. This CDR3 is built from 16 residues. V gave up 6 bases and J gave up 3 bases, with 19 bases separating them. The sample was PBMCs, taken after 24 months of ibrutinib treatment. This receptor was obtained from a human donor with chronic lymphocytic leukemia. The J gene is TRBJ2-3, the V gene TRBV28, with D tentatively TRBD1 or TRBD2 (5 bases each). The CDR3 sequence is CASSLPGAATTDTQYF. The CDR3 DNA reads TGTGCCAGCAGCCTGCCCGGGGCCGCGACTACAGATACGCAGTATTTT.